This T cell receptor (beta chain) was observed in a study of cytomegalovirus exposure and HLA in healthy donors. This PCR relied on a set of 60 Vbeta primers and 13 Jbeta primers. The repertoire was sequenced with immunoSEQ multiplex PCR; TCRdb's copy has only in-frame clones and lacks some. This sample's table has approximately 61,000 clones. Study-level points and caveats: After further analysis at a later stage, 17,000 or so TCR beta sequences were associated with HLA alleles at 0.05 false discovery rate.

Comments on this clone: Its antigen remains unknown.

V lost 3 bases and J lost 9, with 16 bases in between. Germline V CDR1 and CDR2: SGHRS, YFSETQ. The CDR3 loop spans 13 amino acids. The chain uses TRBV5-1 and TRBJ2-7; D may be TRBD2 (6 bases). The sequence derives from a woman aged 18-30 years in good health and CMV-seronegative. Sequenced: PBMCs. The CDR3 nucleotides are TGCGCCAGCAGCTACCTCCTCCGGGACTCGCAGTACTTC. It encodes CASSYLLRDSQYF.